This T cell receptor (beta chain) was profiled in a study of blood T cell repertoires in COVID-19. Method: immunoSEQ multiplex PCR; TCRdb's copy keeps in-frame clones and lacks some. The sample consists of roughly 170,000 clones, roughly 80% of them appearing once. CDR3 length: 13 residues. With 5 bases removed from V and 3 bases from J, the gap between germline ends came to 11 bases. Germline CDR1 is SGHNT and CDR2 is YYREEE (reference sequence). This chain joins TRBV5-4 and TRBJ1-1; D is perhaps TRBD1 (6 bases). Sequencing was carried out using PBMCs or T cells enriched from blood (not recorded which). The sequence derives from a woman between 45 and 60 years old who had recovered from COVID-19. CDR3 sequence (DNA): TGTGCCAGCAGACCGAACAGGGACACTGAAGCTTTCTTT. Amino acids: CASRPNRDTEAFF. Full variable domain (rest looked up from reference TRBV5-4 and TRBJ1-1): ETGVTQSPTHLIKTRGQQVTLRCSSQSGHNTVSWYQQALGQGPQFIFQYYREEENGRGNFPPRFSGLQFPNYSSELNVNALELDDSALYLCASRPNRDTEAFFGQGTRLTVV.